The TCR beta chain under discussion was sequenced for a study of CD8 T cells in ankylosing spondylitis. This clonotype has more than one count but fewer than ten. CDR1 and CDR2 (germline): MGHRA, YSYEKL. The CDR3 loop spans 14 amino acids. Trimming removed 0 bases from V and 0 bases from J, with 4 bases in between. In TCRdb, the 5' RACE reads were re-called with MiXCR into one record per CDR3 protein. The table shows about 350,000 distinct CDR3 sequences, with 20% to 25% occurring only once. Material for sequencing was blood, either unsorted or a sorted T cell fraction (not recorded which). The rearrangement uses TRBV4-1 and TRBJ2-3; D is ambiguous. This sequence was found in a male donor with ankylosing spondylitis or in good health (not recorded which). CDR3 nucleotides: TGCGCCAGCAGCCAAGAGGTCAGCACAGATACGCAGTATTTT. This sequence encodes CASSQEVSTDTQYF.